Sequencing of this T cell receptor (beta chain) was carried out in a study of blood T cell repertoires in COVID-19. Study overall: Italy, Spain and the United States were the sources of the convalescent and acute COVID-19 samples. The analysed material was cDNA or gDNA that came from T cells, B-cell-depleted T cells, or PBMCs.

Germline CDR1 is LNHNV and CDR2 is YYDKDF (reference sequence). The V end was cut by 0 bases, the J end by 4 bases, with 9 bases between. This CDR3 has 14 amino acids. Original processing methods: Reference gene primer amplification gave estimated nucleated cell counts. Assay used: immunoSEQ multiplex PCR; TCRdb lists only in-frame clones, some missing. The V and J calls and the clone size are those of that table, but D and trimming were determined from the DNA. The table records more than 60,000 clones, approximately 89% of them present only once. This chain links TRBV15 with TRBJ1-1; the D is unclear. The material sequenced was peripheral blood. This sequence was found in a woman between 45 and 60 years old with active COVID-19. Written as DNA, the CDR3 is TGTGCCACCAGCAGAGATCTTATCGGCACTGAAGCTTTCTTT. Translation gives CATSRDLIGTEAFF.